This TCR beta chain was sequenced during a study of identical twins (dated by TCRdb to 2016 to 2017). For the wider study: To test whether fetal clonotypes persist, the study used deep sequencing on TCR alpha and beta repertoires from monozygotic twins, unrelated adults of various ages, and cord blood. To rule out contamination, the twin experiments were replicated at different times with different library preparation protocols. Paper-wide results and their limitations: A weaker excess of twin sharing was found in beta out-of-frame sequences because the signal-to-noise ratio was lowered by fewer shared sequences. Conclusions relied on cross-sectional statistical analysis, since the same donors could not be followed over many years. Abundant cord blood beta clonotypes carried fewer insertions; young adult naive repertoires showed a weaker similar trend, while memory repertoires showed none. In monozygotic twins, recombination models systematically underestimated out-of-frame TCR alpha sharing, but the models matched the sharing seen between unrelated individuals. Invariant T cells such as MAIT and iNKT could partly confound zero-insertion analyses, although diverse VJ usage argued against such confounding for most clonotypes. Compared with coincidental sharing between unrelated individuals, out-of-frame TCR alpha sequences shared between twins showed an excess of sequences with low generation probability.

At least ten counts were recorded for this clonotype. No cognate antigen has been identified for it. Base qualities are not recorded, but no much larger clone differs from it by a single base. Library creation used 5' RACE. Sequenced on an Illumina HiSeq 2000. A universal primer binding site was added through template switching, and the final cDNA carried a unique molecular identifier so that TCR cDNA molecules could be counted accurately. Specific primers in the conserved constant-segment region were used to synthesize first-strand cDNA for TCR alpha and beta chains. To control for contamination, every cDNA library carried two barcodes: a SMART-Mk sample barcode plus Illumina barcodes. Two successive PCR steps introduced TruSeq adapter sequences along with Illumina sample barcodes. The Illumina HiSeq platform was used with custom primers to sequence TCR alpha and beta cDNA libraries. The study's processing was this. MiGEC was used to process raw reads and extract unique molecular identifiers, and MiXCR was used to find CDR3 positions. For each individual, recombination models were inferred using an EM algorithm with the repgenHMM and IGoR tools. Shared clonotypes were analyzed with the tcR package in R, and sharing was normalized by the product of cloneset sizes. To study raw recombination free of thymic and clonal selection effects, out-of-frame nonproductive sequences were analyzed. In-frame beta chains were kept once TCRdb had trimmed the public reads at Q25 with fastp and called clones with MiXCR. CDR3 protein duplicates are merged, each entry listing the most common genes and DNA. The V and J calls follow TCRdb's processing rather than the paper's. This sample comprises some 100,000 distinct CDR3 sequences, under 6.5% of them detected only once. The top ten clonotypes cover less than 15% of the sample.

According to the germline V gene, CDR1 reads MGHDK and CDR2 reads SYGVNS. Including cysteine and phenylalanine, the CDR3 has 13 amino acids. The kept DNA is CDR3 alone, 39 bases in frame from the first base. At the junction V is shortened by 4 bases and J by 7 bases, with 13 bases in between. Only healthy Caucasian donors were included. Using Miltenyi CD45RO+ enrichment and human naive T-cell isolation kits, memory (CD45RO+) and naive T cells were isolated from PBMC. The sequenced sample was memory T cells sorted from blood. What the cell subset or site label conveys for this sample: CD45RO+ enriched T cells. Here the chain combines TRBV25-1 and TRBJ2-5; TRBD1 is a weak D gene call, 6 bases matching. This sequence was found in a woman aged 45 to 65 in good health. The nucleotide sequence is given as TGTGCCAGCAGTGGGGGGCTAGCAGCGACCCAGTACTTC. Its product reads: CASSGGLAATQYF. The variable domain in full, with residues beyond the CDR3 obtained from the reference TRBV25-1 and TRBJ2-5 genes, is EADIYQTPRYLVIGTGKKITLECSQTMGHDKMYWYQQDPGMELHLIHYSYGVNSTEKGDLSSESTVSRIRTEHFPLTLESARPSHTSQYLCASSGGLAATQYFGPGTRLLVL.